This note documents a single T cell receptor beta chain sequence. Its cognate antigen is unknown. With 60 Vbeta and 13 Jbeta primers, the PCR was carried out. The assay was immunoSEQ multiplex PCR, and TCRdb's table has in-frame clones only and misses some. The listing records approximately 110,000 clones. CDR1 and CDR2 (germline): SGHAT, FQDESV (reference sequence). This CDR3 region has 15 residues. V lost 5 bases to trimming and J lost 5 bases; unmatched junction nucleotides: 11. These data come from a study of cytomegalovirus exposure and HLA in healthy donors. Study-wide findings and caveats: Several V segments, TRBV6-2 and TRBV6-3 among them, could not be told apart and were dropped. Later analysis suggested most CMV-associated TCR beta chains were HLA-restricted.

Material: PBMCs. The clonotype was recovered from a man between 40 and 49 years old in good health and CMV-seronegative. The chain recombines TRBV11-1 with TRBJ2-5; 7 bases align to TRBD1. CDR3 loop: CASSVRRQGPETQYF. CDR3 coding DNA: TGTGCCAGCAGCGTACGAAGACAGGGCCCGGAGACCCAGTACTTC.